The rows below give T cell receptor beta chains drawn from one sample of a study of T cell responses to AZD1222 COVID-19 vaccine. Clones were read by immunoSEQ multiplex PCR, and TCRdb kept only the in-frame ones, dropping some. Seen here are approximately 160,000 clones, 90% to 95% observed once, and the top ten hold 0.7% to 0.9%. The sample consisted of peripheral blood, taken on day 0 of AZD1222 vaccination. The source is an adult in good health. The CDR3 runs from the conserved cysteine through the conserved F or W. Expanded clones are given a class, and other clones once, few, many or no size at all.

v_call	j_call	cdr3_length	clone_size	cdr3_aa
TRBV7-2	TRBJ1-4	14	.	CASNPSGGNEKLFF
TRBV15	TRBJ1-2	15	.	CATSRVIAPDYGYTF
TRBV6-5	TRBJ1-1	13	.	CASSQSGGTEAFF
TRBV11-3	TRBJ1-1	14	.	CASSLIRLKPEAFF
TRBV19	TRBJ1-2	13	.	CASSIRQLPDYTF
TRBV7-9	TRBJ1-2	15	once	CASSLEEGAVYGYTF
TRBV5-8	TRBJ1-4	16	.	CASSFKRTATNEKLFF
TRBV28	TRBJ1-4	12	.	CASSFPRDKLFF
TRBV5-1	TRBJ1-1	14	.	CASSSTGRTSEAFF
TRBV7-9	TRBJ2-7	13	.	CASSPSWGYEQYF
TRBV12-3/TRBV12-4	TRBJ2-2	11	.	CASSRTGELFF
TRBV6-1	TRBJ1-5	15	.	CASSDRADSNQPQHF
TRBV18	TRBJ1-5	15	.	CASSTTGAADQPQHF